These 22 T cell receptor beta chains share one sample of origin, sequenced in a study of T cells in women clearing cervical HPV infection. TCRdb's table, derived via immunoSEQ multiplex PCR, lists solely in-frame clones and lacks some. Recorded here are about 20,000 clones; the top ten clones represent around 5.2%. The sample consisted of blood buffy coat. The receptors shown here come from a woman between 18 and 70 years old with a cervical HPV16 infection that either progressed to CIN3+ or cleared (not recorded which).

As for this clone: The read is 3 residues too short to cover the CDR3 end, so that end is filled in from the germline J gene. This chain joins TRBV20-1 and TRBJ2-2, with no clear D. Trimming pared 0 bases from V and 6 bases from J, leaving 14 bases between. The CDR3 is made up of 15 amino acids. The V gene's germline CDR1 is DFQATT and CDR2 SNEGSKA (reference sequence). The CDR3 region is CSARDLRHQAGELFF. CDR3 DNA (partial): TGCAGTGCTAGAGATTTGAGACACCAAGCCGGGGAG.

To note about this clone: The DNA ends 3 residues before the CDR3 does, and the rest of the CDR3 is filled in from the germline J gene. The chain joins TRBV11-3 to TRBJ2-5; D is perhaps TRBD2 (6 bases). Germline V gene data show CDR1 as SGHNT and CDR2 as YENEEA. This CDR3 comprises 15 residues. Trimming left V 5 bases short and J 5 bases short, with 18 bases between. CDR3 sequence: CASSPPWGEGETQYF. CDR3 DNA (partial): TGTGCCAGCAGCCCCCCCTGGGGGGAAGGCGAGACC.

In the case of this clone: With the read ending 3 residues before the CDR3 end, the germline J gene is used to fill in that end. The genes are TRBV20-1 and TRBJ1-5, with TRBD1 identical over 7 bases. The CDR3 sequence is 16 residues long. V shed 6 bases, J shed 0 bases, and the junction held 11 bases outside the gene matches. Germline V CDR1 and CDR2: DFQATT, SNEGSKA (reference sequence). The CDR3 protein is CSAGPRGQASNQPQHF. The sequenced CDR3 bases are TGCAGTGCAGGCCCGAGGGGGCAAGCTAGCAATCAGCCC.

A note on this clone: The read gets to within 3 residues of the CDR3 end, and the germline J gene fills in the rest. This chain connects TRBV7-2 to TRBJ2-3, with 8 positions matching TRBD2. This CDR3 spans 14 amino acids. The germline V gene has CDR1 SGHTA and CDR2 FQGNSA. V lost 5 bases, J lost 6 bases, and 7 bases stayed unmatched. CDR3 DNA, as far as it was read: TGTGCCAGCAGCCAAGGGGTAGCGGGGGATACG. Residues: CASSQGVAGDT. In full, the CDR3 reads CASSQGVAGDTQYF.

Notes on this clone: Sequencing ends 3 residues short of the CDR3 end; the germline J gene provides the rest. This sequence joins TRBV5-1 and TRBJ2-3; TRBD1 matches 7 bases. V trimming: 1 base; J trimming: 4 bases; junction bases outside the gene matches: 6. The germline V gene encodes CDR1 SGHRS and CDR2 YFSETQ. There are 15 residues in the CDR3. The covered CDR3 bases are TGCGCCAGCAGCTTGCAGGGGGTGGCGGCAGATACG. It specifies CASSLQGVAADT. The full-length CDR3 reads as CASSLQGVAADTQYF.

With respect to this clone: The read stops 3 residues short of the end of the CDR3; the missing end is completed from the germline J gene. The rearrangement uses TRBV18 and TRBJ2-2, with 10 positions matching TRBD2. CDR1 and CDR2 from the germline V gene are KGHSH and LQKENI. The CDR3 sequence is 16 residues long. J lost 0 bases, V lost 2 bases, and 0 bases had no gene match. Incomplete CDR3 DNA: TGTGCCAGCTCACCAACTAGCGGGGCGAACACCGGGGAG. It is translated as CASSPTSGANTGE. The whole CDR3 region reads CASSPTSGANTGELFF.

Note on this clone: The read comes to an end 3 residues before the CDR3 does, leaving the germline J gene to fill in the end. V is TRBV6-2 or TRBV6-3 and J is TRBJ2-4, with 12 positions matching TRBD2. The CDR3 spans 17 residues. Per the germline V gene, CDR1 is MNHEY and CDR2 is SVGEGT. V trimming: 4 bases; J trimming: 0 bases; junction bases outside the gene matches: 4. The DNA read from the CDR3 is TGTGCCAGCAGTTGGCTAGCGGGGGGGCGAGCCAAAAACATT. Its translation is CASSWLAGGRAKNI. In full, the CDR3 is CASSWLAGGRAKNIQYF.

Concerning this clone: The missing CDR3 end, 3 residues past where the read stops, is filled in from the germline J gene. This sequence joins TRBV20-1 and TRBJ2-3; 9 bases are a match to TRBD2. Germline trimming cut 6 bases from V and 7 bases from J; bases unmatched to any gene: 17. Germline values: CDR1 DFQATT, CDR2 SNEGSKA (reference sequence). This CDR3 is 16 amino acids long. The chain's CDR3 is CSAAGTLAGEGHTQYF. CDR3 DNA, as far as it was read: TGCAGTGCCGCAGGGACTTTAGCGGGGGAAGGACATACG.

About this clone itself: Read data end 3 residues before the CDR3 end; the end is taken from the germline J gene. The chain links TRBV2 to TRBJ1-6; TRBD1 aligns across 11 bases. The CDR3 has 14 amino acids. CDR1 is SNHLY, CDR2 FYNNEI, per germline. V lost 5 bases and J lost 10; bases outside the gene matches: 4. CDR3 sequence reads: CASSPDRGLSPLHF. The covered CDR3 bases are TGTGCCAGCAGTCCGGACAGGGGGCTGTCACCC.

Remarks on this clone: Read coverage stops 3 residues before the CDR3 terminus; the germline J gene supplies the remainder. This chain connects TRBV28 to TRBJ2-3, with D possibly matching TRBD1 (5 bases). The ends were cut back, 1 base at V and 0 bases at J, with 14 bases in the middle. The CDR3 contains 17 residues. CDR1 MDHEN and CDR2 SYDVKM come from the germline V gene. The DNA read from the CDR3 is TGTGCCAGCAGTTTATCTAAAGACAGTTTGAGCACAGATACG. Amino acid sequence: CASSLSKDSLSTDT. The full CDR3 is CASSLSKDSLSTDTQYF.

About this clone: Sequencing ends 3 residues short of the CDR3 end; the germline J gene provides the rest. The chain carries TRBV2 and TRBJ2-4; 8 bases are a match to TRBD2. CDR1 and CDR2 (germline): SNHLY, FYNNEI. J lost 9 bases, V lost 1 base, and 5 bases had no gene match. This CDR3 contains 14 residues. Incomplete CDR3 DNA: TGTGCCAGCAGTGAAGAACTAGCGGCAGGCATT. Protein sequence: CASSEELAAGI. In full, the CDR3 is CASSEELAAGIQYF.

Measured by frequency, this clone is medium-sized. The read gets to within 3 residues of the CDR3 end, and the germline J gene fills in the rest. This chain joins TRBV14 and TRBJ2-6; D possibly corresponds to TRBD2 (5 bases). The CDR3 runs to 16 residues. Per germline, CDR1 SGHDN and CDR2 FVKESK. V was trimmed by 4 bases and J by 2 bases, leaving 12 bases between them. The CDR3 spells CASSRGLPTGANVLTF. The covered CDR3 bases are TGTGCCAGCAGCCGAGGACTGCCCACTGGGGCCAACGTC.

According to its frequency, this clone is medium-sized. CDR3 protein: CASSLGTSGMWTETQYF. Incomplete CDR3 DNA: TGTGCCAGCAGCTTAGGGACTAGCGGGATGTGGACAGAGACC. The V call is TRBV7-3, the J call TRBJ2-5; 13 nucleotides line up with TRBD2. The sequenced fragment ends 3 residues before the CDR3 boundary, so the rest is inferred from the germline J gene. Per the germline V gene, CDR1 is SGHTA and CDR2 is FQGTGA. The CDR3 has 17 residues. V dropped 2 bases and J dropped 4; count of bases not matched to a gene: 7.

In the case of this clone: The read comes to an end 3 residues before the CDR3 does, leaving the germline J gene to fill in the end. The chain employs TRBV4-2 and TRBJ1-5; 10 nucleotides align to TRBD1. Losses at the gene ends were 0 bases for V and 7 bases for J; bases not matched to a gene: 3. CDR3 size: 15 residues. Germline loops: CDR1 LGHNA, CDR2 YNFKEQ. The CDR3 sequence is CASSQEDRGSQPQHF. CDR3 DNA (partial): TGTGCCAGCAGCCAAGAGGACAGGGGGTCGCAGCCC.

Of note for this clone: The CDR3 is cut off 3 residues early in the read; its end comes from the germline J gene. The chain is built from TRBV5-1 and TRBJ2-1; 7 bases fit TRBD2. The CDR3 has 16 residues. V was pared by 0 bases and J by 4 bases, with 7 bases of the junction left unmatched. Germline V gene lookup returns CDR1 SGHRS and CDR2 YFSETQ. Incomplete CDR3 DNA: TGCGCCAGCAGCTTGGACGGCGGGGGAGGGTACAATGAG. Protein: CASSLDGGGGYNE. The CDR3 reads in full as CASSLDGGGGYNEQFF.

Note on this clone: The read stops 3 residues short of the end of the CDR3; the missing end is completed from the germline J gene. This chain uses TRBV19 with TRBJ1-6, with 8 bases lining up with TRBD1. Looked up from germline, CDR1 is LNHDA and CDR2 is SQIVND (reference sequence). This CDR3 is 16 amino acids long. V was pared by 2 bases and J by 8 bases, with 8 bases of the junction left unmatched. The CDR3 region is CASSIKVTGGHSPLHF. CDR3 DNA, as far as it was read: TGTGCCAGTAGTATAAAAGTAACAGGGGGACATTCACCC.

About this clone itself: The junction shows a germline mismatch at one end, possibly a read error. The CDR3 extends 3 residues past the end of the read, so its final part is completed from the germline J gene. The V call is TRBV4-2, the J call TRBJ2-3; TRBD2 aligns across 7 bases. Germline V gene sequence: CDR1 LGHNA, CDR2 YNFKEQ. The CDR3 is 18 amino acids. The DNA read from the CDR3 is TGCGCCAGCAGCCAAGGGGCCCGACTAGCAGCTACCACAGATACG. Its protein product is CASSQGARLAATTDT. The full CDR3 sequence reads CASSQGARLAATTDTQYF.

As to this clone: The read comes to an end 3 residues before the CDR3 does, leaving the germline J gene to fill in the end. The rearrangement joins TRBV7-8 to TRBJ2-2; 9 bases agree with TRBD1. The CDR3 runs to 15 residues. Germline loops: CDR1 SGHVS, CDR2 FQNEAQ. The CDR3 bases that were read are TGTGCCAGCAGCTCCACAGGGGGCGCAAATGAAAAG. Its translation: CASSSTGGANEK. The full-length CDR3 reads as CASSSTGGANEKLFF. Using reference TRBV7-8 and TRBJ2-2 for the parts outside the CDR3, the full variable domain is GAGVSQSPRYKVAKRGQDVALRCDPISGHVSLFWYQQALGQGPEFLTYFQNEAQLDKSGLPSDRFFAERPEGSVSTLKIQRTQQEDSAVYLCASSSTGGANEKLFFGEGSRLTVL.

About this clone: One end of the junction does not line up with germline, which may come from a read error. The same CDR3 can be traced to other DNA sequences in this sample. The CDR3 sequence is CASSALKAGTGAGNTIYF. CDR3 DNA, as far as it was read: TGTGCCAGCAGCGCCTTGAAAGCCGGGACAGGGGCTGGAAACACG. This chain uses TRBV13 with TRBJ1-3, with TRBD1 matching over 10 bases. From the germline J gene comes the end of the CDR3, since the read stops 3 residues before it. The CDR3 contains 18 residues. Germline V CDR1 and CDR2: PRHDT, FYEKMQ (reference sequence).

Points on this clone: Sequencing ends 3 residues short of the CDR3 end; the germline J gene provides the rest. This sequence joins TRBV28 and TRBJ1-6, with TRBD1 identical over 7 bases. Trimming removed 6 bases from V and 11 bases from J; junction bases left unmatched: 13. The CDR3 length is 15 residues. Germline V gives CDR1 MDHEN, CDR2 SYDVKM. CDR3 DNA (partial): TGTGCCAGCAGCACCCAGGGGGAAACCGGGGCACCC. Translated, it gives CASSTQGETGAP. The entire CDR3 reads CASSTQGETGAPLHF.

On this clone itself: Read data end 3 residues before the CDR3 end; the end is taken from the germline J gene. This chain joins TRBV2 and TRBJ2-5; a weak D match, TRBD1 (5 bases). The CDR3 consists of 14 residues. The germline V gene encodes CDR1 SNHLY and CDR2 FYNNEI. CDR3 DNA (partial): TGTGCCAGCAGGAGAACCAGGGATACGGGCACC. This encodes CASRRTRDTGT. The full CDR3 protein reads CASRRTRDTGTQYF.

CDR3 protein: CASSPRDREPGANVLFF. The CDR3 DNA, read in part, is TGTGCCAGTAGTCCCAGGGACAGGGAGCCTGGGGCCAACGTG. V and J are TRBV19 and TRBJ2-2, with 9 nucleotides matching TRBD1. The read halts 3 residues ahead of the CDR3 end, with the missing end drawn from the germline J gene. From germline, CDR1 is LNHDA and CDR2 SQIVND (reference sequence). The CDR3 length is 17 residues.